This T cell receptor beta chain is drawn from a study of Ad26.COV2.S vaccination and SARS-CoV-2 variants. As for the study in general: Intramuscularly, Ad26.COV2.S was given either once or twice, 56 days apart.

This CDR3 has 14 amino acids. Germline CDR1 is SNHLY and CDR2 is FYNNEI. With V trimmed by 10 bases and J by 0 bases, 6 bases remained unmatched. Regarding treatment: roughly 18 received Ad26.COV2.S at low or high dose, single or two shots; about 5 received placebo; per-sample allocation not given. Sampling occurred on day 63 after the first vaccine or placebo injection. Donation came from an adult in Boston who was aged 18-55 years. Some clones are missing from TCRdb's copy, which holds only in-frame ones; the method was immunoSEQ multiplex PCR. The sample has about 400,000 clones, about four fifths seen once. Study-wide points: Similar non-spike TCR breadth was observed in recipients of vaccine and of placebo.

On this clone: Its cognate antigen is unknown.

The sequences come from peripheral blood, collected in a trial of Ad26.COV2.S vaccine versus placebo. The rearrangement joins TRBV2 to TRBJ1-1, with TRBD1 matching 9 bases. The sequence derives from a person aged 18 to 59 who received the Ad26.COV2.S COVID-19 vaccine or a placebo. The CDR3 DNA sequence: TGTGCCACTCCCGGGACAGGGTTGAACACTGAAGCTTTCTTT. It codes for CATPGTGLNTEAFF.